This record concerns one TCR beta chain sequence. Original data processing: Using reference gene primer amplification, nucleated cell counts were estimated. The protocol was immunoSEQ multiplex PCR, while the TCRdb copy is restricted to in-frame clones and leaves out a portion. V, J and clone size were drawn from that table, and D and trimming were deduced from the DNA. Here the sample spans roughly 69,000 clones, around 89% being singletons. The data originate from a study of blood T cell repertoires in COVID-19. CDR1 and CDR2 (germline): SGDLS, YYNGEE. Trimming pared 0 bases from V and 9 bases from J, leaving 24 bases between. The CDR3 contains 17 residues.

This clonotype was obtained from a man aged 45-60 years with acute or convalescent COVID-19. This chain connects TRBV9 to TRBJ2-5; no clear D gene. The sequencing input was peripheral blood. CDR3 residues: CASSVVRPSIEKAAQYF. The DNA for the CDR3 is TGTGCCAGCAGCGTAGTCCGTCCCTCAATTGAGAAGGCGGCCCAGTACTTC.